The 9 T cell receptor beta chains reported below all come from one sample, sequenced in a study of cytomegalovirus exposure and HLA in healthy donors. This PCR relied on a set of 60 Vbeta primers and 13 Jbeta primers. Clones were read by immunoSEQ multiplex PCR, and TCRdb kept only the in-frame ones, dropping some. The sample has tens of thousands of clones; 80% are singletons. The material sequenced was PBMCs. These TCRs come from a man between 50 and 59 years old in good health and CMV-seropositive.

The CDR3 spells CASRPMAVTGTANYGYTF. The CDR3 nucleotides are TGCGCCAGCCGTCCTATGGCCGTTACCGGGACAGCTAACTATGGCTACACCTTC. The chain recombines TRBV5-1 with TRBJ1-2, with TRBD1 matching 7 bases. Germline lookup yields CDR1 SGHRS and CDR2 YFSETQ. This CDR3 is 18 amino acids long. The trim removed 7 bases at V and 0 bases at J, leaving 18 bases unmatched.

The genes are TRBV7-8 and TRBJ2-3; TRBD2 matches at 13 bases. Germline values: CDR1 SGHVS, CDR2 FQNEAQ. V lost 5 bases to trimming and J lost 2 bases; unmatched junction nucleotides: 7. The CDR3 has 17 amino acids. The CDR3 nucleotides read TGTGCCAGCAGCCTCACCGGGACTAGCGGGGACACAGATACGCAGTATTTT. Amino acid sequence: CASSLTGTSGDTDTQYF. Full variable domain (rest looked up from reference TRBV7-8 and TRBJ2-3): GAGVSQSPRYKVAKRGQDVALRCDPISGHVSLFWYQQALGQGPEFLTYFQNEAQLDKSGLPSDRFFAERPEGSVSTLKIQRTQQEDSAVYLCASSLTGTSGDTDTQYFGPGTRLTVL.

Many counts were recorded for this clone. The chain recombines TRBV30 with TRBJ2-1; 9 bases agree with TRBD2. The CDR3 covers 14 residues. Germline values: CDR1 GTSNPN, CDR2 SVGIG (reference sequence). V trimming: 8 bases; J trimming: 5 bases; junction bases outside the gene matches: 10. The DNA of the CDR3 is TGTGCCACCCTACCGAGGACTAGCGACAATGAGCAGTTCTTC. Its protein product is CATLPRTSDNEQFF.

This clone has just one count. A read error may account for a junction end that differs from germline. V usage is TRBV7-9 and J usage is TRBJ1-4; 7 nucleotides agree with TRBD1. Germline values: CDR1 SEHNR, CDR2 FQNEAQ (reference sequence). The CDR3 runs 15 residues. The CDR3 loop reads CASTLTTGTNEKLFF. As DNA, the CDR3 is TGTGCCAGCACCTTAACGACAGGGACGAATGAAAAACTGTTTTTT.

The chain couples TRBV7-8 to TRBJ1-1; D remains unclear. In germline, CDR1 is SGHVS, CDR2 FQNEAQ. Trimming pared 2 bases from V and 3 bases from J, leaving 10 bases between. The CDR3 length is 14 residues. The CDR3 spells CASSLSLSDTEAFF. The CDR3 DNA reads as TGTGCCAGCAGCTTATCACTCTCGGACACTGAAGCTTTCTTT. Together with reference TRBV7-8 and TRBJ1-1, the CDR3 gives the full variable domain: GAGVSQSPRYKVAKRGQDVALRCDPISGHVSLFWYQQALGQGPEFLTYFQNEAQLDKSGLPSDRFFAERPEGSVSTLKIQRTQQEDSAVYLCASSLSLSDTEAFFGQGTRLTVV.

In regard to this clone: The junction departs from the called germline gene at one end, perhaps through a read error. The V gene is TRBV19, the J gene TRBJ2-4, with a possible D match to TRBD2 (6 bases). This CDR3 region has 14 residues. Germline-derived CDR1 and CDR2 are LNHDA and SQIVND (reference sequence). The CDR3 is CASTPWDSQNSQYF. The CDR3 DNA is TGTGCCAGTACCCCATGGGACTCACAAAACAGTCAGTACTTC.

The chain employs TRBV4-3 and TRBJ2-7; possibly TRBD1 for D (6 bases). CDR1 and CDR2 (germline): LGHNA, YSLEER. With 0 bases removed from V and 3 bases from J, the gap between germline ends came to 12 bases. The CDR3 contains 15 residues. For the CDR3, the DNA is TGCGCCAGCAGCCAAGATGACAGGCCTCACTACGAGCAGTACTTC. This sequence encodes CASSQDDRPHYEQYF.

This chain links TRBV4-3 with TRBJ1-3; 9 positions match TRBD1. CDR1 and CDR2 (germline): LGHNA, YSLEER. The V and J ends lost 3 bases and 0 bases, in that order; junction bases with no gene match: 0. The CDR3 has 15 amino acids. CDR3 in DNA: TGCGCCAGCAGCCAGGGACAGGGCTCTGGAAACACCATATATTTT. Translating gives CASSQGQGSGNTIYF.

V and J are TRBV5-1 and TRBJ2-5; tentatively, D is TRBD2 (6 bases). The CDR3 totals 13 residues. CDR1 is SGHRS, CDR2 YFSETQ, per germline. The V end was cut by 4 bases, the J end by 5 bases, with 12 bases between. The CDR3 coding sequence is TGCGCCAGCAGCACCGGGGGAGGTGAGACCCAGTACTTC. Translated: CASSTGGGETQYF.